The source of this T cell receptor (beta chain) is a study of T cells in Graves' hyperthyroidism and ophthalmopathy. Authors of the study amplified TCR beta CDR3 regions from RNA transcripts. First-round RT-PCR with HTBI primers amplified the TCR CDR3 region. TCRdb re-called the multiplex PCR reads with MiXCR, one entry per CDR3 protein. The table lists roughly 300,000 distinct CDR3 sequences, 25% to 30% of them singletons. Germline V lookup: CDR1 SGHAT, CDR2 FQDESV (reference sequence). CDR3 length equals 17 residues. V shed 5 bases and J shed 0 bases, with 14 bases lying between them. This clonotype was seen repeatedly, ten times or more. Its antigen is unknown. The study, taken as a whole, reports: In simple terms, a model built on 13 V-J features told ophthalmopathy apart from stable hyperthyroidism.

Diagnosis relied on clinical symptoms, serum thyroxine and TRAb, thyroid ultrasound and orbital computed tomography. The receptor was derived from a man aged 35 to 55 with Graves' hyperthyroidism that later progressed to Graves' ophthalmopathy. The sequenced sample was blood. The chain is built from TRBV11-1 and TRBJ2-6; maybe TRBD2 (6 bases). DNA of the CDR3: TGTGCCAGCAGCCCGATCGCGGGGAGCTCTGGGGCCAACGTCCTGACTTTC. Its protein is CASSPIAGSSGANVLTF.